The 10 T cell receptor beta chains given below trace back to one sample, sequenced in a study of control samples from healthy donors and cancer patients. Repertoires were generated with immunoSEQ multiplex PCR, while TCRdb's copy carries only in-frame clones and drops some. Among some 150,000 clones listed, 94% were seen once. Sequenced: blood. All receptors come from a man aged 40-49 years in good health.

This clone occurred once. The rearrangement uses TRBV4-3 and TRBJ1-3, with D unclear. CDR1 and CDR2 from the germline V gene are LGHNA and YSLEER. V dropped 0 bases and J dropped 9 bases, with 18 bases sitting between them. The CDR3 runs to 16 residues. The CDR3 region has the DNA TGCGCCAGCAGCCAAGATGGGTCCCAAGGCAAAGGCACCATATATTTT. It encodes CASSQDGSQGKGTIYF.

The CDR3 here is CASSLSTTASSYEQYF. CDR3 in DNA: TGTGCCAGCAGCCTGAGTACGACAGCTAGCTCCTACGAGCAGTACTTC. This chain links TRBV7-9 with TRBJ2-7, with D perhaps matching TRBD1 (5 bases). Germline V gene lookup returns CDR1 SEHNR and CDR2 FQNEAQ (reference sequence). The CDR3 sequence is 16 residues long. The ends were cut back, 5 bases at V and 0 bases at J, with 17 bases in the middle.

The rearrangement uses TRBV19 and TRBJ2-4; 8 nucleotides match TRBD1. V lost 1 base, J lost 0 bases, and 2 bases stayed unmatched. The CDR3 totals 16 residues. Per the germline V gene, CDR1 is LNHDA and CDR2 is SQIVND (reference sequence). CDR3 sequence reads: CASSIARGRAKNIQYF. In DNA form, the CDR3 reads TGTGCCAGTAGTATAGCCAGGGGGCGAGCCAAAAACATTCAGTACTTC.

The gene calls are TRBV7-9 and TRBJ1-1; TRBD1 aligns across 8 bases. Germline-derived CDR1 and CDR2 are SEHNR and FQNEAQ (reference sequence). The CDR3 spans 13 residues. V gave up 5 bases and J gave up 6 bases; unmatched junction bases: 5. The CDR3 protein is CASSIGQGSEAFF. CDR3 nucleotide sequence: TGTGCCAGCAGCATAGGACAGGGCTCTGAAGCTTTCTTT.

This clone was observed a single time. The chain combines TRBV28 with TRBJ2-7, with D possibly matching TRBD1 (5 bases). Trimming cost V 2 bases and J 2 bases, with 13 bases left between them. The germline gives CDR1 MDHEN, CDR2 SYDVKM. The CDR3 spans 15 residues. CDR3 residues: CASSLRKGWAYEQYF. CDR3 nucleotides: TGTGCCAGCAGTTTACGGAAGGGGTGGGCCTACGAGCAGTACTTC.

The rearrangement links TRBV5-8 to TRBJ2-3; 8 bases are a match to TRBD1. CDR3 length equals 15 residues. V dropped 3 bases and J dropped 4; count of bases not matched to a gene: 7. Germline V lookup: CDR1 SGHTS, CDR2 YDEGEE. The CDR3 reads CASSSLAQGADTQYF. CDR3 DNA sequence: TGTGCCAGCAGCTCACTCGCACAGGGGGCAGATACGCAGTATTTT.

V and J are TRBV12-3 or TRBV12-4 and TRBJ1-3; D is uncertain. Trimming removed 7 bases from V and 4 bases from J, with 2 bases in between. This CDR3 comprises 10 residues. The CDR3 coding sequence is TGTGCCAGCACCGGAAACACCATATATTTT. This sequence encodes CASTGNTIYF.

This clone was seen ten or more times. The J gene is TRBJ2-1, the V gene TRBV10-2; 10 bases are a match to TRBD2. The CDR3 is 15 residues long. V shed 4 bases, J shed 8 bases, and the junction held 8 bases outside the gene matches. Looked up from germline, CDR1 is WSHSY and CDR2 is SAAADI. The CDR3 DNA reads TGCGCCAGCAGTGGGTCTAGCGGGAGCGTCGATGAGCAGTTCTTC. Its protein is CASSGSSGSVDEQFF.

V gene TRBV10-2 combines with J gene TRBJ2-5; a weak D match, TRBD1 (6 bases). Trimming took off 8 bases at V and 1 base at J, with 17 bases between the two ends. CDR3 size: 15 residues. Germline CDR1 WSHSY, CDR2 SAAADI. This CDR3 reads CASRGNGQSQETQYF. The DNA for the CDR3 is TGCGCCAGCCGCGGAAATGGACAGTCCCAAGAGACCCAGTACTTC.

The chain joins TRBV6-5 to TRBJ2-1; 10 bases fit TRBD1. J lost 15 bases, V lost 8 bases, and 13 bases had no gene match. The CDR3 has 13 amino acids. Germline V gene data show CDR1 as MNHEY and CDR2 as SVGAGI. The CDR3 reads CASSRDRGQHRFF. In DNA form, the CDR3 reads TGTGCCAGCTCTCGGGACAGGGGACAACACAGGTTCTTC.